This T cell receptor (beta chain) was recorded in a study of blood T cells in healthy people across ages. The study's findings and limits: The unsorted PBMCs prevented any conclusive comparison of naive versus antigen-experienced cells.

V gave up 6 bases and J gave up 5 bases; unmatched junction bases: 10. The CDR3 is 16 amino acids. Per germline, CDR1 MNHEY and CDR2 SVGEGT. In the case of this clonotype: What it recognizes is unknown.

Primers used in a second PCR of roughly 7 to 12 cycles were a sample-barcoded 5' primer and a J-beta primer mix. Each cDNA molecule was tagged by a template-switch adaptor that had 12 random nucleotides. CDR3-containing paired-end reads numbered at least 2.5 million in each sample. TCRdb recomputed calls from the 5' RACE reads with MiXCR, one row per CDR3 protein. The sample lists around 1,000,000 distinct CDR3 sequences, less than 45% occurring once. Sequenced sample: blood. The chain has TRBV6-2 or TRBV6-3 and TRBJ2-2, with 9 positions matching TRBD2. This TCR derives from a man aged 18 to 29 in good health. This CDR3 reads CASRKGLAGGTGELFF. CDR3 sequence (DNA): TGTGCCAGCAGGAAAGGACTGGCGGGGGGGACCGGGGAGCTGTTTTTT.